This is a list of T cell receptor beta chains from one sample in a study of cytomegalovirus exposure and HLA in healthy donors. Data came from immunoSEQ multiplex PCR; TCRdb stores just in-frame clones and leaves some out. The table lists over 150,000 clones, 65% to 75% of them singletons. Sequencing was done on a sample of PBMCs. The source of these receptors is a man between 18 and 35 years old in good health and CMV-seronegative. Both conserved end residues are part of each CDR3. The D gene is left open where the match is weak. Clone size appears in some rows only: once, few, many, or a class for an expanded clone.

NA	TRBV7-9	TRBJ2-5	TRBD1	CASSLEGTGGEQYF	TGTGCCAGCAGCTTAGAGGGGACAGGTGGAGAGCAGTACTTC
NA	TRBV7-9	TRBJ2-1	TRBD2	CASSFQTSGGYNEQFF	TGTGCCAGCAGCTTTCAAACTAGCGGGGGATACAATGAGCAGTTCTTC
NA	TRBV4-1	TRBJ2-5	TRBD2	CASSHPGLRAGSLQETQYF	TGCGCCAGCAGCCATCCGGGACTAAGAGCGGGGAGTCTCCAAGAGACCCAGTACTTC
NA	TRBV4-2	TRBJ1-5	NA	CASSQDFFIRGVNQPQHF	TGTGCCAGCAGCCAAGATTTTTTCATCCGAGGAGTCAATCAGCCCCAGCATTTT
NA	TRBV6-1	TRBJ1-1	NA	CASSPYKDNTAEAFF	TGTGCCAGCAGTCCCTATAAGGACAACACCGCTGAAGCTTTCTTT
NA	TRBV30	TRBJ2-2	TRBD1	CAWTQGAGTGELFF	TGTGCCTGGACACAGGGGGCGGGGACCGGGGAGCTGTTTTTT
NA	TRBV10-1	TRBJ2-7	TRBD1	CASSRPRGCYGRDYEQYF	TGCGCCAGCAGCCGACCCAGGGGGTGCTACGGTCGGGATTACGAGCAGTACTTC
NA	TRBV6-1	TRBJ1-4	NA	CASSEKEGLVATNEKLFF	TGTGCCAGCAGTGAAAAGGAGGGATTAGTTGCAACTAATGAAAAACTGTTTTTT
NA	TRBV6-5	TRBJ1-2	NA	CASSYSQGYGYTF	TGTGCCAGCAGTTACTCCCAGGGGTATGGCTACACCTTC
NA	TRBV11-2	TRBJ2-7	NA	CASSLDPPGVGEQYF	TGTGCCAGCAGCTTAGATCCTCCGGGGGTAGGCGAGCAGTACTTC
NA	TRBV2	TRBJ1-2	NA	CASSMGPSGGYGYTF	TGTGCCAGCAGTATGGGACCTTCGGGAGGCTATGGCTACACCTTC
few	TRBV18	TRBJ2-5	TRBD2	CASSPFFTGGQETQYF	TGTGCCAGCTCGCCCTTTTTTACGGGGGGGCAAGAGACCCAGTACTTC
NA	TRBV7-9	TRBJ1-1	TRBD1	CASSLGFSGGPNTEAFF	TGTGCCAGCAGCTTAGGGTTTTCAGGGGGCCCAAACACTGAAGCTTTCTTT
NA	TRBV4-1	TRBJ2-5	NA	CASSQDFETQYF	TGCGCCAGCAGCCAAGACTTTGAGACCCAGTACTTC
NA	TRBV7-9	TRBJ2-5	NA	CASSFFGGSQETQYF	TGTGCCAGCAGCTTTTTTGGGGGCTCACAAGAGACCCAGTACTTC
once	TRBV11-3	TRBJ2-3	NA	CASSLDLSTDTQYF	TGTGCCAGCAGCTTAGATCTAAGCACAGATACGCAGTATTTT
NA	TRBV6-5	TRBJ1-4	NA	CASSYRPGTNEKLFF	TGTGCCAGCAGTTACCGACCAGGGACTAATGAAAAACTGTTTTTT
few	TRBV9	TRBJ1-1	NA	CASSARTVGEAFF	TGTGCCAGCAGCGCCAGGACAGTAGGTGAAGCTTTCTTT
NA	TRBV28	TRBJ2-1	NA	CASTPQGTYNEQFF	TGTGCCAGCACCCCACAGGGAACCTACAATGAGCAGTTCTTC
NA	TRBV18	TRBJ2-2	NA	CASSPRGRELFF	TGTGCCAGCTCACCTCGAGGGCGGGAGCTGTTTTTT
NA	TRBV9	TRBJ2-7	TRBD1	CASSFDRGPYEQYF	TGTGCCAGCAGCTTTGACAGGGGGCCCTACGAGCAGTACTTC
NA	TRBV7-3	TRBJ2-2	TRBD1	CASSPGQGNTGELFF	TGTGCCAGCAGCCCAGGACAGGGTAACACCGGGGAGCTGTTTTTT
few	TRBV6-5	TRBJ1-2	TRBD1	CASKRGQDYGYTF	TGTGCCAGCAAGAGGGGGCAAGACTATGGCTACACCTTC
NA	TRBV5-1	TRBJ2-3	NA	CASSPGTGPDTQYF	TGCGCCAGCAGCCCGGGAACAGGGCCAGATACGCAGTATTTT
NA	TRBV5-1	TRBJ1-2	NA	CASSSGGGGGYTF	TGCGCCAGCAGCTCCGGTGGGGGAGGTGGCTACACCTTC
few	TRBV6-6	TRBJ2-3	NA	CASTPWPTDTQYF	TGTGCCAGCACTCCCTGGCCCACAGATACGCAGTATTTT
few	TRBV25-1	TRBJ2-4	NA	CASTSPGTKNIQYF	TGTGCCAGCACATCACCAGGAACCAAAAACATTCAGTACTTC
NA	TRBV18	TRBJ1-4	NA	CASSPQGYNEKLFF	TGTGCCAGCTCACCCCAGGGCTATAATGAAAAACTGTTTTTT
NA	TRBV5-1	TRBJ1-4	TRBD1	CASSFTGGGSELFF	TGCGCCAGCAGCTTCACAGGGGGCGGGAGTGAACTGTTTTTT
NA	TRBV2	TRBJ2-1	TRBD2	CASRSGGSYNEQFF	TGTGCCAGCCGAAGCGGGGGATCCTACAATGAGCAGTTCTTC
NA	TRBV5-1	TRBJ2-1	TRBD1	CASSLSGQLDNEQFF	TGCGCCAGCAGCCTGTCGGGACAGCTAGACAATGAGCAGTTCTTC
NA	TRBV18	TRBJ1-2	NA	CASSLALDRYGYTF	TGTGCCAGCTCACTGGCCCTCGACAGATATGGCTACACCTTC
NA	TRBV27	TRBJ1-3	NA	CASSLQGSGNTIYF	TGTGCCAGCAGTTTACAGGGTTCTGGAAACACCATATATTTT
NA	TRBV6-1	TRBJ2-5	NA	CARSESVGVGETQYF	TGTGCCAGAAGTGAGTCGGTCGGGGTCGGGGAGACCCAGTACTTC
once	TRBV7-2	TRBJ1-6	TRBD1	CASSTRTGPNSPLHF	TGTGCCAGCAGCACCCGGACAGGGCCGAATTCACCCCTCCACTTT
NA	TRBV6-5	TRBJ1-1	NA	CASRILMNTEAFF	TGTGCCAGCAGAATACTCATGAACACTGAAGCTTTCTTT
NA	TRBV5-4	TRBJ2-3	TRBD2	CASRLIGLAFTDTQYF	TGTGCCAGCAGACTTATAGGACTAGCATTCACAGATACGCAGTATTTT
NA	TRBV5-1	TRBJ1-1	TRBD1	CASSLQGAATEAFF	TGCGCCAGCAGCTTACAGGGGGCAGCCACTGAAGCTTTCTTT
NA	TRBV4-3	TRBJ1-1	NA	CASSQDRNTEAFF	TGCGCCAGCAGCCAAGACCGGAACACTGAAGCTTTCTTT
NA	TRBV9	TRBJ2-5	TRBD2	CASSDGTSRETQYF	TGTGCCAGCAGCGACGGGACTAGCCGGGAGACCCAGTACTTC
NA	TRBV29-1	TRBJ2-7	NA	CSVGDFRSEQYF	TGCAGCGTTGGGGACTTCCGCTCCGAGCAGTACTTC
NA	TRBV9	TRBJ2-1	NA	CASSVGGPNEQFF	TGTGCCAGCAGCGTAGGGGGGCCTAATGAGCAGTTCTTC
few	TRBV6-5	TRBJ2-5	TRBD2	CASSTSGGETQYF	TGTGCCAGCTCTACCTCGGGGGGGGAGACCCAGTACTTC
NA	TRBV5-6	TRBJ1-1	NA	CASSLSPGPQGSEAFF	TGTGCCAGCAGCTTATCTCCCGGACCCCAGGGATCTGAAGCTTTCTTT
NA	TRBV19	TRBJ2-6	TRBD2	CASSIVRGTGANGLTF	TGTGCCAGTAGTATAGTGCGGGGGACTGGGGCCAACGGCCTGACTTTC